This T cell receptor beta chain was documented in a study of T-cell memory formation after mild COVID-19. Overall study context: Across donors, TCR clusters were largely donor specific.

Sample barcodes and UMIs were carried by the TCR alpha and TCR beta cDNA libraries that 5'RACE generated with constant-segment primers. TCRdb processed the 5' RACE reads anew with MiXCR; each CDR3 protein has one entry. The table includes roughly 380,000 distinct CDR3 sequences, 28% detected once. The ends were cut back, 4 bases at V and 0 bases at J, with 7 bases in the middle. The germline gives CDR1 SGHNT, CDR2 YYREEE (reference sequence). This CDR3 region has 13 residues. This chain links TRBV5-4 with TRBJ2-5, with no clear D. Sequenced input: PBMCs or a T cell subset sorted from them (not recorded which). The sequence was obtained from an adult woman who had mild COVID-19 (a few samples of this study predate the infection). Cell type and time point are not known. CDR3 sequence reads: CASSGMYQETQYF. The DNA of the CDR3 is TGTGCCAGCAGCGGGATGTACCAAGAGACCCAGTACTTC.